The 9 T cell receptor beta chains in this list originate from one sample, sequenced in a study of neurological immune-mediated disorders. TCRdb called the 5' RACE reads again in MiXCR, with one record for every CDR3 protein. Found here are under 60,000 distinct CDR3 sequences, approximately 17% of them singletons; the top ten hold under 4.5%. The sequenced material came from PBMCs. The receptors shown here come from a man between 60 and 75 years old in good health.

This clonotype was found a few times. CDR3 in amino acids: CASSLDPNTDTQYF. CDR3 nucleotides: TGCGCCAGCAGCTTGGATCCAAACACAGATACGCAGTATTTT. The V gene is TRBV5-1, the J gene TRBJ2-3; D gene ambiguous. This CDR3 region has 14 residues. CDR1 is SGHRS, CDR2 YFSETQ, per germline. V dropped 0 bases and J dropped 2 bases, with 7 bases sitting between them.

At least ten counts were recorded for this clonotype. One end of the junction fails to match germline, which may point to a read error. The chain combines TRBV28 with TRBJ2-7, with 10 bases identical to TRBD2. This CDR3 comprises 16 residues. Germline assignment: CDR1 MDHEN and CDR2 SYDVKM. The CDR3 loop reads CASSQGLALISSEQYF. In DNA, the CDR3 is TGTGCCAGCAGTCAGGGACTAGCGCTTATCTCCTCCGAGCAGTACTTC.

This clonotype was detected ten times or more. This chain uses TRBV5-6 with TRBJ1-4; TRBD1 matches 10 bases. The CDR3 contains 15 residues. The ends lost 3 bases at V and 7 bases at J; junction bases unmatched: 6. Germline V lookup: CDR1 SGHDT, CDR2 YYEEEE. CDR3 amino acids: CASSYLRDRGEKLFF. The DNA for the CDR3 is TGTGCCAGCAGCTACCTCCGGGACAGGGGTGAAAAACTGTTTTTT. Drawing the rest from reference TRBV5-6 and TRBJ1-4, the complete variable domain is DAGVTQSPTHLIKTRGQQVTLRCSPKSGHDTVSWYQQALGQGPQFIFQYYEEEERQRGNFPDRFSGHQFPNYSSELNVNALLLGDSALYLCASSYLRDRGEKLFFGSGTQLSVL.

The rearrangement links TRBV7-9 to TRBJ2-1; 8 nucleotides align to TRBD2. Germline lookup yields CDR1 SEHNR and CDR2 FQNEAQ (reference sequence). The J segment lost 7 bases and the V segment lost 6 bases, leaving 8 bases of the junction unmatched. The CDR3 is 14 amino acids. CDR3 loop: CASRFTAGGNEQFF. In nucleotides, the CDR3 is TGTGCCAGCAGATTCACTGCGGGAGGAAATGAGCAGTTCTTC.

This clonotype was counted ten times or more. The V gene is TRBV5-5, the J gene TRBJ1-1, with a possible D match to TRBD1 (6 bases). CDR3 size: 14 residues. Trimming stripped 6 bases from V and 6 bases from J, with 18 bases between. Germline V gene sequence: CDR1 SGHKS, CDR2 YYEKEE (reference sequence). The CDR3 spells CASTPPLPGAEAFF. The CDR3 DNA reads TGTGCCAGCACCCCCCCTCTCCCAGGGGCTGAAGCTTTCTTT.

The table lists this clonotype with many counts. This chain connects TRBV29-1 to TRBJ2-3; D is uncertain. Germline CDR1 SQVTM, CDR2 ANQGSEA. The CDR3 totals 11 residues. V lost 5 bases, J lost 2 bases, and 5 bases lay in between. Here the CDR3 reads CSVSTTDTQYF. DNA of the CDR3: TGCAGCGTTTCGACCACAGATACGCAGTATTTT.

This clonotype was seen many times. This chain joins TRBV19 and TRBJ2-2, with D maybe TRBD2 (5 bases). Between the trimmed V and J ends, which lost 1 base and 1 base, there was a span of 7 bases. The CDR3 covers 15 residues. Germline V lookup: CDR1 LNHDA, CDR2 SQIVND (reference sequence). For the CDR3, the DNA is TGTGCCAGTAGTATAGGTCGGGAGAACACCGGGGAGCTGTTTTTT. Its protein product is CASSIGRENTGELFF.

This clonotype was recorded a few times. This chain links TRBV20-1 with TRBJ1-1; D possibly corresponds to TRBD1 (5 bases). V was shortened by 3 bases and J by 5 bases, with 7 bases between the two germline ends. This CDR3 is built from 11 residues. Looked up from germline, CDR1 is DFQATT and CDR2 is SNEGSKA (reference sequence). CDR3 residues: CSASRGTEAFF. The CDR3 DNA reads TGCAGTGCTAGCCGGGGGACTGAAGCTTTCTTT.

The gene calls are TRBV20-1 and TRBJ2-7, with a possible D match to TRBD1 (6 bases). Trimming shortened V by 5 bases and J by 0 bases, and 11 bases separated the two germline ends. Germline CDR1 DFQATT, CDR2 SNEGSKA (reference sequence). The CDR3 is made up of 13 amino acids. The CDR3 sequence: CSAYRDTSYEQYF. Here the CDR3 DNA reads TGCAGTGCTTACCGGGACACCTCCTACGAGCAGTACTTC.